Listed here are 25 T cell receptor beta chains from one sample, sequenced in a study of human T cells and chemical hapten exposure. The starting material, unfractionated whole blood, was used for total RNA extraction. TCRdb re-called the 5' RACE reads with MiXCR, one entry per CDR3 protein. In the table there are some 78,000 distinct CDR3 sequences, less than 9.5% of which are singletons. The source is a male donor in good health.

This chain uses TRBV19 with TRBJ2-1, with D perhaps matching TRBD2 (5 bases). The CDR3 spans 15 residues. CDR1 is LNHDA and CDR2 is SQIVND in the germline V gene (reference sequence). V was pared by 3 bases and J by 4 bases, with 13 bases between. CDR3 sequence: CASSMRFEGYNEQFF. The CDR3 DNA sequence: TGTGCCAGTAGTATGAGGTTCGAGGGTTACAATGAGCAGTTCTTC. The full variable domain, in which reference TRBV19 and TRBJ2-1 provide the parts outside the CDR3, is DGGITQSPKYLFRKEGQNVTLSCEQNLNHDAMYWYRQDPGQGLRLIYYSQIVNDFQKGDIAEGYSVSREKKESFPLTVTSAQKNPTAFYLCASSMRFEGYNEQFFGPGTRLTVL.

This clonotype has ten or more counts. The rearrangement links TRBV6-2 or TRBV6-3 to TRBJ1-5, with D possibly being TRBD1 (6 bases). CDR3 length: 14 residues. V lost 3 bases to trimming and J lost 6 bases, with 12 bases between them. Germline V gene sequence: CDR1 MNHEY, CDR2 SVGEGT. The CDR3 sequence: CASSYGGGPQPQHF. Written as DNA, the CDR3 is TGTGCCAGCAGTTATGGTGGGGGCCCTCAGCCCCAGCATTTT.

Ten or more counts support this clonotype. The chain combines TRBV20-1 with TRBJ2-1, with TRBD2 matching over 10 bases. CDR1 and CDR2 (germline): DFQATT, SNEGSKA (reference sequence). V was pared by 4 bases and J by 4 bases, with 7 bases of the junction left unmatched. This CDR3 comprises 15 residues. In DNA, the CDR3 is TGCAGTGCTACCCCTCTAGCGGGGGTATACAATGAGCAGTTCTTC. Translation gives CSATPLAGVYNEQFF.

This clonotype showed up just a few times. The rearrangement links TRBV27 to TRBJ1-2, with D unclear. V was clipped by 6 bases and J by 6 bases, with 14 bases between them. Looked up from germline, CDR1 is MNHEY and CDR2 is SMNVEV (reference sequence). The CDR3 consists of 13 residues. The CDR3, as DNA: TGTGCCAGCAGGCCCATAAGGGTCGATGGCTACACCTTC. It codes for CASRPIRVDGYTF.

This clonotype was counted only a few times. The V gene is TRBV6-5, the J gene TRBJ2-7; 7 positions agree with TRBD1. The CDR3 consists of 15 residues. Germline loops: CDR1 MNHEY, CDR2 SVGAGI. V dropped 4 bases and J dropped 1; count of bases not matched to a gene: 7. The CDR3 spells CASSSSTGFSYEQYF. In DNA form, the CDR3 reads TGTGCCAGCAGTTCCTCGACAGGGTTTTCCTACGAGCAGTACTTC.

The V and J genes are TRBV6-5 and TRBJ2-1, with D possibly being TRBD2 (6 bases). This CDR3 is built from 16 residues. Per the germline V gene, CDR1 is MNHEY and CDR2 is SVGAGI. The V and J ends lost 6 bases and 7 bases respectively, with 22 bases between them. CDR3 sequence: CASSEGGAGLRNEQFF. CDR3 nucleotides: TGTGCCAGCAGCGAGGGTGGGGCGGGATTAAGGAATGAGCAGTTCTTC.

This clonotype appeared many times. This chain joins TRBV7-9 and TRBJ1-5; no clear D gene. V was shortened by 5 bases and J by 5 bases, with 7 bases between the two germline ends. Germline V CDR1 and CDR2: SEHNR, FQNEAQ (reference sequence). The CDR3 has 12 amino acids. The CDR3 sequence: CASSRTDQPQHF. The CDR3 coding sequence is TGTGCCAGCAGCCGGACCGATCAGCCCCAGCATTTT.

This clonotype was counted many times. The chain combines TRBV12-3 or TRBV12-4 with TRBJ2-1; D call uncertain. This CDR3 has 11 amino acids. Trimming removed 5 bases at V and 6 bases at J, with 5 bases between. The CDR3 loop reads CASSASNEQFF. The CDR3, as DNA: TGTGCCAGCAGTGCTTCCAATGAGCAGTTCTTC.

This clonotype has a handful of counts. CDR3 DNA: TGTGCCAGCAGTTTCACAACTAATGAAAAACTGTTTTTT. This gives the protein CASSFTTNEKLFF. This chain connects TRBV14 to TRBJ1-4; D is ambiguous. Germline-derived CDR1 and CDR2 are SGHDN and FVKESK. This CDR3 comprises 13 residues. V lost 6 bases, J lost 0 bases, and 5 bases lay in between.

This clonotype has ten or more counts. The chain is built from TRBV5-1 and TRBJ2-1, with D tentatively TRBD1 (5 bases). This CDR3 spans 15 amino acids. Trimming cost V 0 bases and J 5 bases, with 12 bases left between them. The V gene's germline CDR1 is SGHRS and CDR2 YFSETQ. CDR3 protein: CASSLVDTGNNEQFF. CDR3 nucleotide sequence: TGCGCCAGCAGCTTGGTCGACACAGGTAACAATGAGCAGTTCTTC.

The genes are TRBV2 and TRBJ1-1, with a tentative D call TRBD1 (6 bases). The CDR3 is 13 residues long. Germline V lookup: CDR1 SNHLY, CDR2 FYNNEI. Trimming shortened V by 6 bases and J by 9 bases, and 17 bases separated the two germline ends. The CDR3 sequence is CASSPEVGQKAFF. The CDR3 DNA reads TGTGCCAGCAGCCCGGAGGTCGGACAGAAAGCTTTCTTT.

This clonotype was picked up a small number of times. The V gene is TRBV27, the J gene TRBJ2-2; D unclear. Germline V gene data show CDR1 as MNHEY and CDR2 as SMNVEV (reference sequence). CDR3 length equals 12 residues. V was clipped by 5 bases and J by 3 bases, with 4 bases between them. The CDR3 is CASSEDTGELFF. DNA of the CDR3: TGTGCCAGCAGTGAAGACACCGGGGAGCTGTTTTTT.

This chain joins TRBV25-1 and TRBJ2-7; 8 nucleotides agree with TRBD1. Trimming removed 1 base from V and 2 bases from J; junction bases left unmatched: 4. CDR1 is MGHDK and CDR2 is SYGVNS in the germline V gene. The length of the CDR3 is 15 residues. The CDR3: CASSEWTGRPYEQYF. As DNA, the CDR3 is TGTGCCAGCAGTGAATGGACAGGGAGACCCTACGAGCAGTACTTC.

The chain couples TRBV7-9 to TRBJ1-5, with 9 bases fitting TRBD1. This CDR3 contains 18 residues. The junction had 11 bases not matched to a gene; V was cut back by 5 bases and J by 0 bases. Germline V gene sequence: CDR1 SEHNR, CDR2 FQNEAQ (reference sequence). For the CDR3, the DNA is TGTGCCAGCAGCATAGGAAGCGGGACAGGGTATAGCAATCAGCCCCAGCATTTT. Translating it yields CASSIGSGTGYSNQPQHF.

V usage is TRBV7-9 and J usage is TRBJ2-5, with D maybe TRBD1 (5 bases). CDR3 length: 16 amino acids. Per the germline V gene, CDR1 is SEHNR and CDR2 is FQNEAQ (reference sequence). The V end was cut by 5 bases, the J end by 3 bases, with 19 bases between. CDR3 amino acids: CASSPPMGRAKETQYF. In DNA, the CDR3 is TGTGCCAGCAGCCCCCCAATGGGCAGGGCCAAAGAGACCCAGTACTTC.

The chain is built from TRBV5-6 and TRBJ1-6, with D perhaps matching TRBD1 (6 bases). Looked up from germline, CDR1 is SGHDT and CDR2 is YYEEEE. V was clipped by 4 bases and J by 7 bases, with 9 bases between them. The CDR3 length is 13 residues. CDR3 coding DNA: TGTGCCAGCAGCAGCGACAGGAATTCACCCCTCCACTTT. It yields the protein CASSSDRNSPLHF.

In its sample, this clonotype was seen a few times. This chain connects TRBV4-1 to TRBJ1-1; 9 bases fit TRBD1. Germline-derived CDR1 and CDR2 are MGHRA and YSYEKL. The CDR3 length is 17 residues. The junction had 14 bases not matched to a gene; V was cut back by 4 bases and J by 5 bases. The CDR3 sequence is CASSPKVAGTGRTEAFF. CDR3 bases: TGCGCCAGCAGCCCTAAAGTAGCCGGGACAGGGAGAACTGAAGCTTTCTTT.

In its sample, this clonotype was seen a few times. CDR3: CASSVGGINEKLFF. For the CDR3, the DNA is TGTGCCAGCAGCGTAGGGGGGATAAATGAAAAACTGTTTTTT. This sequence joins TRBV9 and TRBJ1-4; D might be TRBD1 (5 bases). Trimming took 0 bases from V and 5 from J, leaving 8 bases between them. CDR1 is SGDLS, CDR2 YYNGEE, per germline. The CDR3 loop spans 14 amino acids.

The chain links TRBV7-3 to TRBJ2-5; TRBD2 aligns across 9 bases. V shed 2 bases and J 4 bases; nucleotides not matched to a gene: 8. CDR1 SGHTA and CDR2 FQGTGA come from the germline V gene. The CDR3 covers 16 residues. This CDR3 is CASSLVSGGPGETQYF. CDR3 bases: TGTGCCAGCAGCTTAGTTAGCGGGGGCCCGGGAGAGACCCAGTACTTC.

V usage is TRBV7-2 and J usage is TRBJ2-3, with 9 bases aligning to TRBD2. CDR1 and CDR2 (germline): SGHTA, FQGNSA. This CDR3 has 16 amino acids. The junction had 7 bases not matched to a gene; V was cut back by 6 bases and J by 0 bases. As DNA, the CDR3 is TGTGCCAGCAGAAACATAGCGGGGGAGAGCACAGATACGCAGTATTTT. Translating it yields CASRNIAGESTDTQYF.

This chain connects TRBV6-5 to TRBJ1-2; a possible D gene is TRBD1 (5 bases). Trimming stripped 4 bases from V and 0 bases from J, with 12 bases between. Germline V gene sequence: CDR1 MNHEY, CDR2 SVGAGI. The CDR3 totals 15 residues. In DNA, the CDR3 is TGTGCCAGCAGTTCCCGACAGACAGCTAACTATGGCTACACCTTC. Encoded protein: CASSSRQTANYGYTF.

This clonotype was detected a few times. This sequence joins TRBV20-1 and TRBJ2-3, with TRBD1 as a possible D gene (5 bases). Between the trimmed V and J ends, which lost 2 bases and 3 bases, there was a span of 12 bases. The germline CDR1 and CDR2 sequences are DFQATT and SNEGSKA (reference sequence). The length of the CDR3 is 14 residues. The CDR3 region is CSARLSRTTDTQYF. The DNA of the CDR3 is TGCAGTGCTAGACTCTCCAGGACAACAGATACGCAGTATTTT.

The V call is TRBV4-3, the J call TRBJ2-3, with 7 nucleotides matching TRBD2. Germline CDR1 reads LGHNA; CDR2 reads YSLEER. V was pared by 0 bases and J by 3 bases, with 9 bases of the junction left unmatched. The CDR3 is 17 residues long. The CDR3 region has the DNA TGCGCCAGCAGCCAAGATGCCGGGGGGACCTTAACAGATACGCAGTATTTT. Residues: CASSQDAGGTLTDTQYF.

This CDR3 is CASSDEGYEQYF. The DNA for the CDR3 is TGTGCCAGCAGTGACGAGGGTTACGAGCAGTACTTC. V usage is TRBV2 and J usage is TRBJ2-7; D might be TRBD2 (5 bases). V lost 3 bases and J 4 bases, leaving 7 bases between the germline ends. The CDR3 has 12 amino acids. The germline V gene encodes CDR1 SNHLY and CDR2 FYNNEI. The full variable domain, rest sourced from reference TRBV2 and TRBJ2-7, is EPEVTQTPSHQVTQMGQEVILRCVPISNHLYFYWYRQILGQKVEFLVSFYNNEISEKSEIFDDQFSVERPDGSNFTLKIRSTKLEDSAMYFCASSDEGYEQYFGPGTRLTVT.

This rearrangement joins TRBV6-6 to TRBJ1-3; TRBD1 aligns across 9 bases. Germline V CDR1 and CDR2: MNHNY, SVGAGI (reference sequence). The CDR3 contains 16 residues. With 3 bases clipped from V and 4 bases from J, the junction kept 7 bases outside the gene matches. The CDR3 bases are TGTGCCAGCAGTTATCTACAGGGGGCGCAGGGAAACACCATATATTTT. As protein: CASSYLQGAQGNTIYF.